This T cell receptor (beta chain) is drawn from a study of blood T cell repertoires in COVID-19. Overall study context: Both acute and convalescent COVID-19 samples were obtained from the United States, Italy and Spain.

Recruitment covered over 20 US areas and drew participants whose ages spanned roughly 18 to 95 years. Clinical history as reported by participants underpinned cohort assignment. V lost 3 bases to trimming and J lost 4 bases; unmatched junction nucleotides: 2. The V gene's germline CDR1 is LNHDA and CDR2 SQIVND (reference sequence). The CDR3 totals 14 residues. The method was immunoSEQ multiplex PCR; TCRdb's version includes in-frame clones alone and lacks a portion of them. The sample holds approximately 190,000 clones; 86% are singletons and the top ten take under 30%. This chain links TRBV19 with TRBJ1-2; 10 nucleotides line up with TRBD1. Sequencing input: PBMCs or T cells enriched from blood (not recorded which). This receptor was identified in a middle-aged woman in a cohort exposed to, infected with or recovered from COVID-19 (not recorded which). The CDR3 region has the DNA TGTGCCAGTAGTATTAGGACAGGGGGCTATGGCTACACCTTC. This codes for CASSIRTGGYGYTF.